A single sample is the source of the 14 T cell receptor beta chains below, sequenced in a study of shared T cell receptors in the human thymus (dated by TCRdb to the early 2020s). Library preparation used the immunoSEQ multiplex PCR assay. TCRdb retrieved this table from immuneACCESS and kept in-frame rearrangements only. Not all clones are present; in checked studies, unresolved V genes account for under half, and no reason is known for the remainder. Within this sample are 720,000 or so clones, with approximately 85% of them counted one time only. Jointly, the top ten make up roughly 0.01% of the sample. This same sample was also taken into another study, of human thymus T cells.

The sequenced sample was thymocytes. The receptors were gathered from a girl under two years old with a congenital heart defect. Donor details come from another sample of the same person, matched by shared clones.

This clone was detected once. The rearrangement joins TRBV4-1 to TRBJ1-6; perhaps TRBD1 as D (6 bases). The CDR3 contains 18 residues. CDR1 MGHRA and CDR2 YSYEKL come from the germline V gene. The ends were cut back, 1 base at V and 6 bases at J, with 19 bases in the middle. This CDR3 reads CASSQVGAGAGANSPLHF. CDR3 nucleotides: TGCGCCAGCAGCCAAGTAGGTGCCGGGGCAGGGGCTAATTCACCCCTCCACTTT.

The chain recombines TRBV28 with TRBJ1-2; a possible D gene is TRBD1 (5 bases). Deletions cut 3 bases from V and 0 bases from J, with 23 bases between. The CDR3 is 19 residues long. Germline values: CDR1 MDHEN, CDR2 SYDVKM. The DNA of the CDR3 is TGTGCCAGCAGTTTCAGCTCGGAAACTACAGGCCAGTCTAACTATGGCTACACCTTC. Translation: CASSFSSETTGQSNYGYTF.

The genes are TRBV27 and TRBJ2-5; D is possibly TRBD1 (8 bases). The CDR3 contains 20 residues. Germline CDR1 MNHEY, CDR2 SMNVEV (reference sequence). V gave up 1 base and J gave up 2 bases, with 26 bases separating them. The CDR3 DNA sequence: TGTGCCAGCAGTTTATATGGTGGAGTTCGGGGGGACAGGTCGCAAGAGACCCAGTACTTC. It codes for CASSLYGGVRGDRSQETQYF.

About this clone: It is unclear where the CDR3 begins or ends on the DNA, so no DNA is shown, and the CDR3 is as TCRdb lists it. J is TRBJ1-1 and V is TRBV6-1. The CDR3 contains 13 residues when both ends are counted. CDR1 and CDR2 from the germline V gene are MNHNS and SASEGT. CDR3 loop: CASSEVGGGITFF.

Worth noting for this clone: Other DNA variants within this sample encode the same CDR3. The chain uses TRBV6-5 and TRBJ1-1; TRBD1 might be the D (6 bases). V dropped 0 bases and J dropped 1 base, with 6 bases sitting between them. From germline, CDR1 is MNHEY and CDR2 SVGAGI. The CDR3 extends over 14 amino acids. CDR3 DNA: TGTGCCAGCAGTTACTCGACAGGGAACACTGAAGCTTTCTTT. It yields the protein CASSYSTGNTEAFF.

This rearrangement joins TRBV6-5 to TRBJ1-5; TRBD1 aligns across 7 bases. The germline V gene encodes CDR1 MNHEY and CDR2 SVGAGI. CDR3 length equals 16 residues. V lost 4 bases, J lost 0 bases, and 6 bases stayed unmatched. The CDR3 DNA sequence: TGTGCCAGCAGTTCGAGTAGGGACAGTAGCAATCAGCCCCAGCATTTT. Translation: CASSSSRDSSNQPQHF.

The rearrangement uses TRBV5-6 and TRBJ1-2; D is possibly TRBD1 (5 bases). The CDR3 totals 16 residues. Germline V gene sequence: CDR1 SGHDT, CDR2 YYEEEE. With 4 bases removed from V and 8 bases from J, the gap between germline ends came to 24 bases. CDR3 nucleotides: TGTGCCAGCAGCCAAATACAGGACGCAAGGGTGTACGGCTACACCTTC. Its protein product is CASSQIQDARVYGYTF.

This clone was counted only a few times. This chain uses TRBV12-5 with TRBJ2-1; 8 bases map to TRBD1. The V segment lost 1 base and the J segment 5 bases; nucleotides outside the gene matches: 7. The CDR3 covers 16 residues. Germline assignment: CDR1 LGHNT and CDR2 FRNRAP. This CDR3 reads CASGLEQGGLDNEQFF. The DNA for the CDR3 is TGTGCTAGTGGTTTGGAACAGGGGGGATTGGACAATGAGCAGTTCTTC.

J is TRBJ1-6 and V is TRBV6-5; D is possibly TRBD1 (6 bases). The CDR3 consists of 13 residues. V lost 8 bases, J lost 6 bases, and 11 bases lay in between. CDR1 is MNHEY and CDR2 is SVGAGI in the germline V gene. Written as DNA, the CDR3 is TGTGCCAGCCTGGGCAGGGGTAATTCACCCCTCCACTTT. Its translation is CASLGRGNSPLHF.

In nucleotides, the CDR3 is TGTGCCAGCAGACAGGGTGGGGGCAATGAGCAGTTCTTC. Translating it yields CASRQGGGNEQFF. The chain combines TRBV6-5 with TRBJ2-1, with a tentative D call TRBD1 (6 bases). CDR1 and CDR2 (germline): MNHEY, SVGAGI. Trimming left V 6 bases short and J 6 bases short, with 12 bases between. The CDR3 is 13 amino acids.

This chain links TRBV5-3 with TRBJ2-2; 9 bases are a match to TRBD2. TRBV5-3 is an ORF; its function is uncertain. V lost 1 base to trimming and J lost 8 bases; unmatched junction nucleotides: 6. The CDR3 is 15 residues long. The CDR3 loop reads CARSLCLAGRGELFF. CDR3 sequence (DNA): TGTGCCAGAAGCTTGTGTCTAGCGGGGAGGGGGGAGCTGTTTTTT.

The J gene is TRBJ2-5, the V gene TRBV6-6, with D tentatively TRBD1 (6 bases). The length of the CDR3 is 15 residues. Germline V lookup: CDR1 MNHNY, CDR2 SVGAGI (reference sequence). Trimming took 6 bases from V and 5 from J, leaving 19 bases between them. The CDR3 DNA reads as TGTGCCAGCAGGCTCGGACAGAACCCTGAGGAGACCCAGTACTTC. The encoded protein is CASRLGQNPEETQYF.

V and J are TRBV5-4 and TRBJ2-2; tentatively, D is TRBD1 (6 bases). The CDR3 has 13 residues. The ends were cut back, 3 bases at V and 8 bases at J, with 11 bases in the middle. Germline CDR1 SGHNT, CDR2 YYREEE (reference sequence). This CDR3 reads CASSCRGGGELFF. CDR3 coding DNA: TGTGCCAGCAGCTGCAGGGGTGGTGGGGAGCTGTTTTTT.

This chain joins TRBV6-5 and TRBJ1-1; no reliable D call. V was pared by 2 bases and J by 1 base, with 14 bases between. The germline CDR1 and CDR2 sequences are MNHEY and SVGAGI. This CDR3 region has 16 residues. The CDR3 reads CASSYTRAGRNTEAFF. CDR3 DNA sequence: TGTGCCAGCAGTTACACCCGCGCCGGTCGGAACACTGAAGCTTTCTTT.